The entry below describes one T cell receptor (beta chain). Its antigen remains unknown. Healthy bone marrow donors made up the donor group. V shed 5 bases and J shed 0 bases, with 20 bases lying between them. Germline V gene lookup returns CDR1 MDHEN and CDR2 SYDVKM. CDR3 length: 18 amino acids. The data were obtained in a study of cytomegalovirus exposure and HLA in healthy donors. Study results and limitations: Reportedly, fewer N-insertions than the approximately 700-donor mean appeared in an Asian-associated ancestry cluster in a later analysis. Associated with HLA alleles at 0.05 false discovery rate in a later analysis were around 15,000 TCR beta sequences. Highly shared sequence variants in one cluster were likely a sequencing artifact.

PCR employed 60 Vbeta and 13 Jbeta primers. Using immunoSEQ multiplex PCR, the repertoire was profiled, and TCRdb retains in-frame clones only, with some absent. The sample consists of about 270,000 clones, approximately 70% of them appearing once. What was sequenced was PBMCs. This chain joins TRBV28 and TRBJ1-3; D not resolved. This TCR was sampled from a female donor in good health and CMV-seronegative. The CDR3 loop is CASSGFARARLSGNTIYF. In DNA form, the CDR3 reads TGTGCCAGCAGTGGTTTCGCGAGGGCGCGCCTCTCTGGAAACACCATATATTTT.